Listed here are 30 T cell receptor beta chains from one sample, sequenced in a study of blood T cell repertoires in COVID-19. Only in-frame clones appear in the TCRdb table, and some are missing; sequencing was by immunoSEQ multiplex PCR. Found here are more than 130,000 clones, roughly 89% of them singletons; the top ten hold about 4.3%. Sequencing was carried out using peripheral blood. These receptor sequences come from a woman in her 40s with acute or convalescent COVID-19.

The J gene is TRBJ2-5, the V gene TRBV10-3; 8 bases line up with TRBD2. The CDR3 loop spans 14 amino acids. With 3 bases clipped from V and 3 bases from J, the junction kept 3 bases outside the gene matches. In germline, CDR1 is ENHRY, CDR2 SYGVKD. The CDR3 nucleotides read TGTGCCATCAGTGAAGGGACTAGAAAAGAGACCCAGTACTTC. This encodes CAISEGTRKETQYF.

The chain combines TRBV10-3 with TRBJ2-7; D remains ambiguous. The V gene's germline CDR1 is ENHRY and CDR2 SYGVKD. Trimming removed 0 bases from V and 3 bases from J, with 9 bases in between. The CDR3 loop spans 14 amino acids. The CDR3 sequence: CAISESNSNYEQYF. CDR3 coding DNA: TGTGCCATCAGTGAGTCGAACTCAAACTACGAGCAGTACTTC.

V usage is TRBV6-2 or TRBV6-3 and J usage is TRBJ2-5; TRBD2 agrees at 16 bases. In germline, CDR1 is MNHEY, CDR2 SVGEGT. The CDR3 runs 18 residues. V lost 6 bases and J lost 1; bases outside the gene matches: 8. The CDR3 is CASSWGTSGRASQETQYF. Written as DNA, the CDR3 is TGTGCCAGCAGCTGGGGGACTAGCGGGAGGGCGTCCCAAGAGACCCAGTACTTC.

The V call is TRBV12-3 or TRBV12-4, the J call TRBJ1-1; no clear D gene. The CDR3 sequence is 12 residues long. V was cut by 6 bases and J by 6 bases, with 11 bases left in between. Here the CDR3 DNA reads TGTGCCAGCAGCTACATCGGGGCTGAAGCTTTCTTT. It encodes CASSYIGAEAFF.

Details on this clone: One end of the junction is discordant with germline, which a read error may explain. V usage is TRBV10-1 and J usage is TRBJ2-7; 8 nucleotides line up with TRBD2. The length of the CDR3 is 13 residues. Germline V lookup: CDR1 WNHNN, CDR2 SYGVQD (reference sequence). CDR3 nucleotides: TGCGCCCGTACTCCGGGACTAGACACATGGCGGGACTTC. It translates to CARTPGLDTWRDF.

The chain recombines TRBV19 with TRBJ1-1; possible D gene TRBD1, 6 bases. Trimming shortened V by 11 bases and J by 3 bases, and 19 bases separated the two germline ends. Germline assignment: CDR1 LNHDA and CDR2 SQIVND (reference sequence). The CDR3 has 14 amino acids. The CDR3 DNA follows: TGTGCCTCTCGTTCAGGACAGTCGGACACTGAAGCTTTCTTT. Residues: CASRSGQSDTEAFF.

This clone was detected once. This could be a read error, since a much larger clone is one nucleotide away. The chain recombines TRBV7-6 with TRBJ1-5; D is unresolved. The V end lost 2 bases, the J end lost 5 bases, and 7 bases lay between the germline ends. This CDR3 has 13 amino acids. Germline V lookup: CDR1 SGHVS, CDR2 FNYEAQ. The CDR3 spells CASSLKRDQPQHF. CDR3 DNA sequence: TGTGCCAGCAGCTTAAAGCGGGATCAGCCCCAGCATTTT.

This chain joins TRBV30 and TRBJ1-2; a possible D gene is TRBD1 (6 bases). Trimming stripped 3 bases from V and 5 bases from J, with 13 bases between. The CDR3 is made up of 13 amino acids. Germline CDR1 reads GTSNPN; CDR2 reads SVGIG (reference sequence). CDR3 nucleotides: TGTGCCTGGAGGTCGCCAGGGGTTTATGGCTACACCTTC. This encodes CAWRSPGVYGYTF.

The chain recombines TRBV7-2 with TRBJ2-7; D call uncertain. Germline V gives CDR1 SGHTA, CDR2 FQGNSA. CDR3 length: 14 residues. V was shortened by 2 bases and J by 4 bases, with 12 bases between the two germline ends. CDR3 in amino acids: CASSLPPSLYEQYF. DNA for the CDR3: TGTGCCAGCAGCTTACCCCCTTCTCTTTACGAGCAGTACTTC.

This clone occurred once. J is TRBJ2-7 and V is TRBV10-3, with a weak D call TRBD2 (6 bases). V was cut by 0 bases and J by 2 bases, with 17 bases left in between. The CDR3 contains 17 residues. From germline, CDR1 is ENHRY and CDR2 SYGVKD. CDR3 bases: TGTGCCATCAGTGAGTCGGGTTGGAGCGGGTCCACCTACGAGCAGTACTTC. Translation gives CAISESGWSGSTYEQYF.

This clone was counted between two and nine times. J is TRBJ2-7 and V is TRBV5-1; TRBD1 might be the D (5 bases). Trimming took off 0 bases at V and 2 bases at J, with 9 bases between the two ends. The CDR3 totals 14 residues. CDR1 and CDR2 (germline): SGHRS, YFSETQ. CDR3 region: CASSLVQGTYEQYF. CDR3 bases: TGCGCCAGCAGCTTGGTTCAGGGAACCTACGAGCAGTACTTC.

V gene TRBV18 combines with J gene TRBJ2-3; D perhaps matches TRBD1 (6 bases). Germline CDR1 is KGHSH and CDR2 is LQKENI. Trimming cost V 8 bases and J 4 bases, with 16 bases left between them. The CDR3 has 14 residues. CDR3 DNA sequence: TGTGCCAGCCGGTACAGGGAAGGGTCAGATACGCAGTATTTT. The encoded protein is CASRYREGSDTQYF.

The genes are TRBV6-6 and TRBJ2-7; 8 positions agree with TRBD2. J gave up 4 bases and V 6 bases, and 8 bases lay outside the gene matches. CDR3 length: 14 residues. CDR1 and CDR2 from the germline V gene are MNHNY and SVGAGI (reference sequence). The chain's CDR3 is CASSPGGVGYEQYF. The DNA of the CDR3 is TGTGCCAGCAGCCCCGGGGGGGTCGGGTACGAGCAGTACTTC.

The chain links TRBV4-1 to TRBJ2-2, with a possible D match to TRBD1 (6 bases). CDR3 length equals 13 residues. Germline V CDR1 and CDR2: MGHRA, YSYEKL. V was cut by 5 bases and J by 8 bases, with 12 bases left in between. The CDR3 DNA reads TGCGCCAGCAGCTTCCCCGGGACAGGGGAGCTGTTTTTT. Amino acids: CASSFPGTGELFF.

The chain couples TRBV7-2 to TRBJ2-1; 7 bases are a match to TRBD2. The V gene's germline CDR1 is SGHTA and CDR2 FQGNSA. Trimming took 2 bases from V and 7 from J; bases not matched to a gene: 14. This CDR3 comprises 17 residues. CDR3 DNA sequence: TGTGCCAGCAGCTTATCGGCAGCGGGGCGTGTAGGGAATGAGCAGTTCTTC. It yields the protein CASSLSAAGRVGNEQFF.

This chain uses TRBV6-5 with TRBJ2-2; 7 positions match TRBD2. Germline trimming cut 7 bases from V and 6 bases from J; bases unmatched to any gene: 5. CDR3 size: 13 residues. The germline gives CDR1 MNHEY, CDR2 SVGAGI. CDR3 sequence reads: CASIRGVPGELFF. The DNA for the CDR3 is TGTGCCAGCATTCGGGGGGTCCCCGGGGAGCTGTTTTTT.

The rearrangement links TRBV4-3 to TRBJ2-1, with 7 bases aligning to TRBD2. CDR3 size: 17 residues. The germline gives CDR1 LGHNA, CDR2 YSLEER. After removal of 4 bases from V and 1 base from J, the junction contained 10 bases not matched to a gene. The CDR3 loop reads CASSLAGEGRSYNEQFF. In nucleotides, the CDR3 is TGCGCCAGCAGCCTGGCCGGGGAGGGGCGGTCCTACAATGAGCAGTTCTTC.

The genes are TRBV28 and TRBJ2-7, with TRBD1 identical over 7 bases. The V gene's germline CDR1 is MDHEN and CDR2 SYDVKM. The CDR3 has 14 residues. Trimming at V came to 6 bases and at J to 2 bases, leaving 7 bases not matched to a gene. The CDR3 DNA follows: TGTGCCAGCAGCGAGGGGGACAGCGCCTACGAGCAGTACTTC. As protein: CASSEGDSAYEQYF.

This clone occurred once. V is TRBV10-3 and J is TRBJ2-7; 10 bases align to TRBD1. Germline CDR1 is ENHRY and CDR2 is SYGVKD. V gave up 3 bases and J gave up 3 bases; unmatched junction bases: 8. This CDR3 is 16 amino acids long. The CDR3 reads CAISDTSGTGDYEQYF. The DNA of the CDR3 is TGTGCCATCAGTGATACCTCCGGGACAGGGGACTACGAGCAGTACTTC.

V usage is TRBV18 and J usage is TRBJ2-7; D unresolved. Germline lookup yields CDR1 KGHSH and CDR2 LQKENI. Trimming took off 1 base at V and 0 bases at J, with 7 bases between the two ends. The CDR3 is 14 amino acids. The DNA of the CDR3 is TGTGCCAGCTCACCACAACGGAGCTCCTACGAGCAGTACTTC. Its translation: CASSPQRSSYEQYF.

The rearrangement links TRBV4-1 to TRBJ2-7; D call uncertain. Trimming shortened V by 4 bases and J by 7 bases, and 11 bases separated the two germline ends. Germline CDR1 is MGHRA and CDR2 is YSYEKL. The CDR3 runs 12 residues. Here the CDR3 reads CASSRPAGEQYF. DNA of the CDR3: TGCGCCAGCAGCCGGCCAGCCGGGGAGCAGTACTTC.

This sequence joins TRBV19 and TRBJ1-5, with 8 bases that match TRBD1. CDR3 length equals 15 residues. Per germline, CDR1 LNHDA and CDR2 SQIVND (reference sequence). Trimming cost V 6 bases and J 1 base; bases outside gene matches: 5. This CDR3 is CASRRDRTSNQPQHF. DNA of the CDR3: TGTGCCAGTAGGAGGGACAGGACAAGCAATCAGCCCCAGCATTTT. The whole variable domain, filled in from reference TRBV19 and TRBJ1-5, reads DGGITQSPKYLFRKEGQNVTLSCEQNLNHDAMYWYRQDPGQGLRLIYYSQIVNDFQKGDIAEGYSVSREKKESFPLTVTSAQKNPTAFYLCASRRDRTSNQPQHFGDGTRLSIL.

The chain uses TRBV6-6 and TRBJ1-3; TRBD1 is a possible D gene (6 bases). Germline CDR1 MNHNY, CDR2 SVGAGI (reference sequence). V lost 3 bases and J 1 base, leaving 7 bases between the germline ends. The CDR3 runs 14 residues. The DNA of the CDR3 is TGTGCCAGCAGTTATACAGGGTCTGGAAACACCATATATTTT. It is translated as CASSYTGSGNTIYF.

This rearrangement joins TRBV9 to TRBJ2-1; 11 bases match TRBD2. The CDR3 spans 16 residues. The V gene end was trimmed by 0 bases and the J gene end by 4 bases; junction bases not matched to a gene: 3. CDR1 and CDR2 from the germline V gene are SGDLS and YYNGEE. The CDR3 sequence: CASSVGGTSGYNEQFF. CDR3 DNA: TGTGCCAGCAGCGTAGGAGGGACTAGCGGTTACAATGAGCAGTTCTTC. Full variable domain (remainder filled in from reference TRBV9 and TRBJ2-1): DSGVTQTPKHLITATGQRVTLRCSPRSGDLSVYWYQQSLDQGLQFLIQYYNGEERAKGNILERFSAQQFPDLHSELNLSSLELGDSALYFCASSVGGTSGYNEQFFGPGTRLTVL.

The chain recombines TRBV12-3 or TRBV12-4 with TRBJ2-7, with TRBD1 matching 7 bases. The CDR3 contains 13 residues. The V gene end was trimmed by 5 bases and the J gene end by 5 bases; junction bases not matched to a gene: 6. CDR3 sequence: CASSPTGINEQYF. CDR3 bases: TGTGCCAGCAGTCCGACAGGGATCAACGAGCAGTACTTC.

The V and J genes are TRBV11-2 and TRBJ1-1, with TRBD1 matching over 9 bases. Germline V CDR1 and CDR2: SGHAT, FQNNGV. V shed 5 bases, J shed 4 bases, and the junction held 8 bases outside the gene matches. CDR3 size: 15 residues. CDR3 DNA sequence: TGTGCCAGCAGCCAAAAACAGGGGGCGGGCACTGAAGCTTTCTTT. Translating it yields CASSQKQGAGTEAFF.

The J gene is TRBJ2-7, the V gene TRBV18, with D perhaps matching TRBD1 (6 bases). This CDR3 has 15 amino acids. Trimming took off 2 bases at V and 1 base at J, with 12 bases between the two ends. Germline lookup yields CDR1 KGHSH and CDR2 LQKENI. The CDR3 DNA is TGTGCCAGCTCACCAGGGGGCGCAGGGTCCTACGAGCAGTACTTC. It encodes CASSPGGAGSYEQYF.

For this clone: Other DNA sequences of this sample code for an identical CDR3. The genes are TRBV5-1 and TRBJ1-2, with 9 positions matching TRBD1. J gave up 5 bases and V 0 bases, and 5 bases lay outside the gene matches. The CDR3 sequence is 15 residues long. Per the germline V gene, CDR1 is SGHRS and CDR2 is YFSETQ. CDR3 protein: CASSLEGQGGYGYTF. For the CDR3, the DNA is TGCGCCAGCAGCTTGGAGGGACAGGGCGGGTATGGCTACACCTTC.

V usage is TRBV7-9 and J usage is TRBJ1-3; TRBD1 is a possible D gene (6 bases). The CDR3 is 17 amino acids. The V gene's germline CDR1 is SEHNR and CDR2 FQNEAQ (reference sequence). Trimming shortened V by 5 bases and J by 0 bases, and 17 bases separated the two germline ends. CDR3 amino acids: CASSALGTGRSGNTIYF. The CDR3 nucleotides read TGTGCCAGCAGCGCGCTAGGTACAGGGCGCTCTGGAAACACCATATATTTT. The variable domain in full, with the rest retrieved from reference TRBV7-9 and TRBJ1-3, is DTGVSQNPRHKITKRGQNVTFRCDPISEHNRLYWYRQTLGQGPEFLTYFQNEAQLEKSRLLSDRFSAERPKGSFSTLEIQRTEQGDSAMYLCASSALGTGRSGNTIYFGEGSWLTVV.

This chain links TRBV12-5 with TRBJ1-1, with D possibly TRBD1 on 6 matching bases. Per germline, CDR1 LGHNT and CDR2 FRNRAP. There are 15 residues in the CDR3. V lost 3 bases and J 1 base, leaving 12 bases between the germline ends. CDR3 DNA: TGTGCTAGTGGTTTTCCCAACAGGGAGAACACTGAAGCTTTCTTT. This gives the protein CASGFPNRENTEAFF.